This is a list of T cell receptor beta chains from one sample in a study of blood T cell repertoires in COVID-19. Clones were read by immunoSEQ multiplex PCR, and TCRdb kept only the in-frame ones, dropping some. The sample contains 260,000 or so clones, roughly 84% of which appear only once. Material for sequencing was peripheral blood. The receptors come from a human donor in a cohort sampled during active COVID-19. The CDR3 runs from the conserved cysteine through the conserved F or W. The order of the fields is D gene, V gene, CDR3 length, clone size, J gene, CDR3 protein, CDR3 DNA. The D gene is left open where the match is weak. Part of the rows lack a size; the others show once, few, many or a class for expanded clones.

d_call: NA; v_call: TRBV5-1; cdr3_length: 13; clone_size: NA; j_call: TRBJ2-7; cdr3_aa: CASSVRADDEQYF; cdr3_nt: TGCGCCAGCAGCGTGCGGGCTGACGACGAGCAGTACTTC
d_call: NA; v_call: TRBV6-6; cdr3_length: 15; clone_size: NA; j_call: TRBJ2-3; cdr3_aa: CASSDRARGTDTQYF; cdr3_nt: TGTGCCAGCAGCGACCGCGCTCGGGGCACAGATACGCAGTATTTT
d_call: NA; v_call: TRBV21-1; cdr3_length: 18; clone_size: once; j_call: TRBJ2-1; cdr3_aa: CASSKRPLAGDSYNEQFF; cdr3_nt: TGTGCCAGCAGCAAACGTCCACTAGCGGGGGACTCCTACAATGAGCAGTTCTTC
d_call: TRBD1; v_call: TRBV6-5; cdr3_length: 14; clone_size: NA; j_call: TRBJ2-7; cdr3_aa: CASRPGQGRLEQYF; cdr3_nt: TGTGCCAGCCGTCCGGGACAGGGCCGCCTCGAGCAGTACTTC
d_call: TRBD1; v_call: TRBV7-8; cdr3_length: 16; clone_size: NA; j_call: TRBJ1-1; cdr3_aa: CASSLGQGHMNTEAFF; cdr3_nt: TGTGCCAGCAGCCTAGGACAGGGTCATATGAACACTGAAGCTTTCTTT
d_call: TRBD1; v_call: TRBV5-4; cdr3_length: 15; clone_size: once; j_call: TRBJ2-7; cdr3_aa: CASSLSPGGTYEQYF; cdr3_nt: TGTGCCAGCAGCTTGAGTCCAGGGGGCACCTACGAGCAGTACTTC
d_call: TRBD2; v_call: TRBV24-1; cdr3_length: 15; clone_size: NA; j_call: TRBJ2-5; cdr3_aa: CATSGSSGGTETQYF; cdr3_nt: TGTGCCACCAGTGGGTCTAGCGGGGGTACGGAGACCCAGTACTTC
d_call: TRBD2; v_call: TRBV5-1; cdr3_length: 15; clone_size: NA; j_call: TRBJ2-2; cdr3_aa: CASGESGANTGELFF; cdr3_nt: TGCGCCAGCGGGGAGAGCGGGGCTAACACCGGGGAGCTGTTTTTT
d_call: TRBD1; v_call: TRBV4-3; cdr3_length: 15; clone_size: NA; j_call: TRBJ1-3; cdr3_aa: CASSQDRGPGNTIYF; cdr3_nt: TGCGCCAGCAGCCAAGACAGGGGGCCGGGAAACACCATATATTTT
d_call: TRBD1; v_call: TRBV3-1/TRBV3-2; cdr3_length: 14; clone_size: NA; j_call: TRBJ1-2; cdr3_aa: CASSQEGTGGGYTF; cdr3_nt: TGTGCCAGCAGCCAAGAGGGAACAGGGGGTGGCTACACCTTC
d_call: NA; v_call: TRBV5-6; cdr3_length: 15; clone_size: NA; j_call: TRBJ2-1; cdr3_aa: CASSFWRLDYNEQFF; cdr3_nt: TGTGCCAGCAGCTTTTGGAGATTAGACTACAATGAGCAGTTCTTC
d_call: NA; v_call: TRBV19; cdr3_length: 12; clone_size: NA; j_call: TRBJ1-2; cdr3_aa: CASTDRRSGYTF; cdr3_nt: TGTGCCAGTACCGACAGGAGGTCTGGCTACACCTTC
d_call: NA; v_call: TRBV24-1; cdr3_length: 14; clone_size: NA; j_call: TRBJ1-4; cdr3_aa: CATSGGGENEKLFF; cdr3_nt: TGTGCCACCAGTGGCGGGGGGGAAAATGAAAAACTGTTTTTT
d_call: NA; v_call: TRBV7-8; cdr3_length: 18; clone_size: NA; j_call: TRBJ2-1; cdr3_aa: CASSFAPIQGRTYNEQFF; cdr3_nt: TGTGCCAGCAGCTTCGCTCCAATACAGGGTAGGACCTACAATGAGCAGTTCTTC
d_call: NA; v_call: TRBV11-2; cdr3_length: 12; clone_size: NA; j_call: TRBJ1-2; cdr3_aa: CASSPQSGGYTF; cdr3_nt: TGTGCCAGCAGCCCTCAATCGGGAGGCTACACCTTC
d_call: NA; v_call: TRBV13; cdr3_length: 11; clone_size: NA; j_call: TRBJ2-7; cdr3_aa: CASRGGLEQYF; cdr3_nt: TGTGCCAGCAGGGGGGGTTTGGAGCAGTACTTC
d_call: TRBD1; v_call: TRBV28; cdr3_length: 15; clone_size: few; j_call: TRBJ2-5; cdr3_aa: CASSLSGTVPETQYF; cdr3_nt: TGTGCCAGCAGTTTGTCCGGGACAGTGCCAGAGACCCAGTACTTC
d_call: NA; v_call: TRBV11-2; cdr3_length: 14; clone_size: NA; j_call: TRBJ1-2; cdr3_aa: CASSLRAGDYGYTF; cdr3_nt: TGTGCCAGCAGCCTCAGGGCGGGGGACTATGGCTACACCTTC
d_call: TRBD1; v_call: TRBV5-1; cdr3_length: 14; clone_size: few; j_call: TRBJ2-1; cdr3_aa: CASSPDRELYEQFF; cdr3_nt: TGCGCCAGCAGCCCGGACAGGGAATTGTATGAGCAGTTCTTC
d_call: TRBD2; v_call: TRBV27; cdr3_length: 19; clone_size: NA; j_call: TRBJ2-3; cdr3_aa: CASRSRSAGLAASTDTQYF; cdr3_nt: TGTGCCAGCAGATCCAGGTCGGCGGGACTAGCGGCTAGCACAGATACGCAGTATTTT
d_call: TRBD1; v_call: TRBV6-6; cdr3_length: 15; clone_size: NA; j_call: TRBJ1-2; cdr3_aa: CASSPNRDRLYGYTF; cdr3_nt: TGTGCCAGCAGTCCCAACCGGGACAGACTCTATGGCTACACCTTC
d_call: NA; v_call: TRBV5-4; cdr3_length: 15; clone_size: NA; j_call: TRBJ2-1; cdr3_aa: CASSLGVAGNNEQFF; cdr3_nt: TGTGCCAGCAGCTTGGGGGTGGCGGGAAACAATGAGCAGTTCTTC
d_call: NA; v_call: TRBV18; cdr3_length: 16; clone_size: NA; j_call: TRBJ1-1; cdr3_aa: CASSPAPPGMNTEAFF; cdr3_nt: TGTGCCAGCTCACCAGCCCCCCCAGGCATGAACACTGAAGCTTTCTTT
d_call: NA; v_call: TRBV10-1; cdr3_length: 15; clone_size: NA; j_call: TRBJ2-1; cdr3_aa: CASSDVGRGLHEQFF; cdr3_nt: TGCGCCAGCAGTGATGTTGGCAGGGGTTTACATGAGCAGTTCTTC
d_call: NA; v_call: TRBV7-2; cdr3_length: 15; clone_size: NA; j_call: TRBJ2-7; cdr3_aa: CASSYLPLNSYEQYF; cdr3_nt: TGTGCCAGCTCCTACCTCCCTCTGAACTCCTACGAGCAGTACTTC
d_call: TRBD1; v_call: TRBV6-5; cdr3_length: 15; clone_size: NA; j_call: TRBJ2-3; cdr3_aa: CASRKTGGSTDTQYF; cdr3_nt: TGTGCCAGCAGGAAGACAGGGGGTAGCACAGATACGCAGTATTTT
d_call: NA; v_call: TRBV13; cdr3_length: 14; clone_size: NA; j_call: TRBJ1-4; cdr3_aa: CASSFEQANEKLFF; cdr3_nt: TGTGCCAGCAGCTTTGAGCAGGCCAATGAAAAACTGTTTTTT
d_call: NA; v_call: TRBV25-1; cdr3_length: 15; clone_size: NA; j_call: TRBJ1-1; cdr3_aa: CASSLQKGIKTEAFF; cdr3_nt: TGTGCCAGCAGTCTCCAGAAGGGGATCAAGACTGAAGCTTTCTTT